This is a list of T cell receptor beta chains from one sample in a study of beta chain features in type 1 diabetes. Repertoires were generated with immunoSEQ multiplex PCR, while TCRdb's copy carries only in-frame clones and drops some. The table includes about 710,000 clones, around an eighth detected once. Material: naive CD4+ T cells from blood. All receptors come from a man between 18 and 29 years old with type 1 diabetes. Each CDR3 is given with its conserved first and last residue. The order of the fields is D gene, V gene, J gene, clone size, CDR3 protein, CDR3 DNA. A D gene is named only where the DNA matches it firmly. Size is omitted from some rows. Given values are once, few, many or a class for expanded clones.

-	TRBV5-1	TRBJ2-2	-	CASSLGLGRSFSGELFF	TGCGCCAGCAGCTTGGGGTTGGGGCGAAGCTTCTCCGGGGAGCTGTTTTTT
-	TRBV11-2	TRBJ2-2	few	CASSLDLWSGELFF	TGTGCCAGCAGCTTAGATTTGTGGTCCGGGGAGCTGTTTTTT
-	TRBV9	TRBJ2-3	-	CASSVGQANTDTQYF	TGTGCCAGCAGCGTAGGTCAGGCAAACACAGATACGCAGTATTTT
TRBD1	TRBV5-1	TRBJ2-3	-	CASRGTGGLDTQYF	TGCGCCAGCCGCGGGACAGGGGGCTTGGATACGCAGTATTTT
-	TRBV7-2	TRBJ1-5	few	CASSNGQPHQPQHF	TGTGCCAGCAGTAACGGACAGCCGCATCAGCCCCAGCATTTT
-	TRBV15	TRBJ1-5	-	CATSRQTGKYQPQHF	TGTGCCACCAGCAGACAAACAGGGAAATATCAGCCCCAGCATTTT
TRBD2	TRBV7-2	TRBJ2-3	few	CASSLRVAGDTDTQYF	TGTGCCAGCAGCTTAAGGGTTGCGGGAGACACAGATACGCAGTATTTT
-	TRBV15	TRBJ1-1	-	CATSRDGLGAFF	TGTGCCACCAGCAGAGATGGGCTTGGGGCTTTCTTT
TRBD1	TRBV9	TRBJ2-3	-	CASSPSRLDRDTDTQYF	TGTGCCAGCAGCCCCTCCCGTCTTGACAGGGACACAGATACGCAGTATTTT
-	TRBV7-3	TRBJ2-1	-	CASSLLQGSVEQFF	TGTGCCAGCAGCTTACTACAGGGTAGCGTTGAGCAGTTCTTC
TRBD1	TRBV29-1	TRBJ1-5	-	CSVGQGDQPQHF	TGCAGCGTTGGACAGGGAGATCAGCCCCAGCATTTT
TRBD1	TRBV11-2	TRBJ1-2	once	CASSPPGGRYGYGYTF	TGTGCCAGCAGCCCCCCAGGGGGCCGTTATGGCTATGGCTACACCTTC
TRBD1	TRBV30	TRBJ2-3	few	CAWMGTGRGTDTQYF	TGTGCCTGGATGGGGACAGGGAGGGGCACAGATACGCAGTATTTT
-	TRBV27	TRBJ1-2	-	CASRIGQAPRYGYTF	TGTGCCAGCAGAATTGGACAAGCTCCTCGCTATGGCTACACCTTC
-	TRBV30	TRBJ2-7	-	CAWSGQKMASYEQYF	TGTGCCTGGAGTGGTCAGAAAATGGCCTCCTACGAGCAGTACTTC
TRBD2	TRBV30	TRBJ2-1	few	CAWSQERTSGVSKNEQFF	TGTGCCTGGAGTCAGGAGCGCACTAGCGGGGTCAGTAAAAATGAGCAGTTCTTC
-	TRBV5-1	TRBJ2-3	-	CASSPGPQQYTDTQYF	TGCGCCAGCAGCCCCGGCCCCCAGCAGTACACAGATACGCAGTATTTT
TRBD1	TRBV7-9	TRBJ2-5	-	CASSWTGGWETQYF	TGTGCCAGCAGCTGGACAGGAGGTTGGGAGACCCAGTACTTC
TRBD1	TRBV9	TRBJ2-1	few	CASSVVGTVSNEQFF	TGTGCCAGCAGCGTAGTTGGGACAGTCAGCAATGAGCAGTTCTTC
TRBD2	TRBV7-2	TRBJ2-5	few	CASSQGTSGQETQYF	TGTGCCAGCAGCCAGGGGACTAGCGGCCAAGAGACCCAGTACTTC
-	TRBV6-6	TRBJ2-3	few	CASSYSTGDTQYF	TGTGCCAGCAGTTACTCGACAGGAGATACGCAGTATTTT
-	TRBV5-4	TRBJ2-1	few	CASSSRAGRFF	TGTGCCAGCAGCTCCCGGGCTGGGCGGTTCTTC
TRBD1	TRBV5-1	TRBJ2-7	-	CASSGGQGNVYEQYF	TGCGCCAGCAGCGGGGGACAGGGGAACGTCTACGAGCAGTACTTC
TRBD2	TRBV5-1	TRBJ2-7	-	CASSLAGLAGEVSYEQYF	TGCGCCAGCAGCTTGGCCGGGCTAGCGGGAGAGGTCTCCTACGAGCAGTACTTC
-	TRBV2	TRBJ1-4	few	CASSELVEKLFF	TGTGCCAGCAGTGAATTGGTCGAAAAACTGTTTTTT
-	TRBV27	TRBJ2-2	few	CASSILRHGELFF	TGTGCCAGCAGTATCCTTAGGCACGGGGAGCTGTTTTTT
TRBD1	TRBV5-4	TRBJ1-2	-	CASSFPQQGGYTF	TGTGCCAGCAGCTTCCCGCAACAGGGGGGCTACACCTTC
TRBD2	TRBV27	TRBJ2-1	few	CASSAMVRGLAGGNSYNEQFF	TGTGCCAGCAGCGCGATGGTACGGGGACTAGCGGGGGGCAACTCCTACAATGAGCAGTTCTTC
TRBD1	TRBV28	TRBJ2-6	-	CASSLSDRGSGANVLTF	TGTGCCAGCAGTTTATCTGACAGGGGCTCTGGGGCCAACGTCCTGACTTTC
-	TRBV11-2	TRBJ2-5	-	CASSLDRWEKAQETQYF	TGTGCCAGCAGCTTAGATCGATGGGAGAAGGCCCAAGAGACCCAGTACTTC
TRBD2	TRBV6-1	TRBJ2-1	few	CASRSGVGYNEQFF	TGTGCCAGCAGAAGCGGGGTTGGCTACAATGAGCAGTTCTTC
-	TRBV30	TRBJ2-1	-	CAWSVGAGANEQFF	TGTGCCTGGAGTGTTGGGGCAGGGGCAAATGAGCAGTTCTTC
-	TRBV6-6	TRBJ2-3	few	CASSRGDGGTDTQYF	TGTGCCAGCAGTCGGGGCGATGGGGGAACAGATACGCAGTATTTT
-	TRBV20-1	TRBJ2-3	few	CSARKDTQYF	TGCAGTGCTAGGAAAGATACGCAGTATTTT
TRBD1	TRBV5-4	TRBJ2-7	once	CASSLGIRQGAYEQYF	TGTGCCAGCAGCTTGGGGATTCGACAGGGGGCGTACGAGCAGTACTTC
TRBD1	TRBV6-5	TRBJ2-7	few	CASSSISGTGGNEQYF	TGTGCCAGCAGTTCTATTTCCGGGACAGGGGGCAACGAGCAGTACTTC
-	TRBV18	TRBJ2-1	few	CASSGNRDNEQFF	TGTGCCAGCTCGGGCAACAGGGACAATGAGCAGTTCTTC
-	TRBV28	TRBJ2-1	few	CASSLGRLVNEQFF	TGTGCCAGCAGTTTAGGCCGACTAGTAAATGAGCAGTTCTTC
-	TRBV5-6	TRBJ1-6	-	CASSFGQPVSPLHF	TGTGCCAGCAGCTTTGGGCAACCAGTCTCACCCCTCCACTTT
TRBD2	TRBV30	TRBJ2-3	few	CAWGDGGGHRDTQYF	TGTGCCTGGGGCGATGGCGGGGGTCACCGGGATACGCAGTATTTT
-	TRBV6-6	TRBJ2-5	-	CASSQQQETQYF	TGTGCCAGCAGCCAGCAGCAAGAGACCCAGTACTTC
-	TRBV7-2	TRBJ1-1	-	CASSGWREAFF	TGTGCCAGCAGTGGATGGAGGGAAGCTTTCTTT
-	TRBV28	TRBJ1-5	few	CASVAELWQPQHF	TGTGCCAGCGTTGCAGAACTATGGCAGCCCCAGCATTTT
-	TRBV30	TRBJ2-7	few	CAWLGLPPYEQYF	TGTGCCTGGCTGGGACTCCCTCCCTACGAGCAGTACTTC
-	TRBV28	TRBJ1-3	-	CASSVITIGNTIYF	TGTGCCAGCAGCGTCATTACCATTGGAAACACCATATATTTT
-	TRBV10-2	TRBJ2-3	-	CASSEGRDTQYF	TGCGCCAGCAGTGAGGGGAGGGATACGCAGTATTTT
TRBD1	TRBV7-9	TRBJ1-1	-	CASSSGQGHTEAFF	TGTGCCAGCAGCTCGGGACAGGGCCACACTGAAGCTTTCTTT